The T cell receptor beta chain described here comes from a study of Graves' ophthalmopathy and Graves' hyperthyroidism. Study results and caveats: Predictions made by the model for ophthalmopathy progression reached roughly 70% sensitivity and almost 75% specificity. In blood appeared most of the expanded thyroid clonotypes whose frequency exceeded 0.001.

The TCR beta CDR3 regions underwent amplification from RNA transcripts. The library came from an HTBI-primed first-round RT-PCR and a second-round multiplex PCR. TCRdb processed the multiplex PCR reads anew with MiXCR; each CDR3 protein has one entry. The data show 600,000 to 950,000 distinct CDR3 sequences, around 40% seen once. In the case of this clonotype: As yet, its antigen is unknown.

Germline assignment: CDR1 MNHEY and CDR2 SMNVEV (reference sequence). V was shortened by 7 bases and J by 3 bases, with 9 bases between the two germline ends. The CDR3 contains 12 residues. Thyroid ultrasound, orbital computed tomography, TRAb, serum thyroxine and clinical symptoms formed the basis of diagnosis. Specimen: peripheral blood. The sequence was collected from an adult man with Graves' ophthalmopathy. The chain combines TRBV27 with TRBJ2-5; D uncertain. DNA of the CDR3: TGTGCCAGCAAGACATTTGAAGAGACCCAGTACTTC. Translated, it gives CASKTFEETQYF.